This TCR beta chain was sequenced for a study of blood T cell repertoires in COVID-19. Profiled with immunoSEQ multiplex PCR; TCRdb holds only in-frame clones, not every one. This table holds approximately 81,000 clones, approximately 89% found once. The germline V and J ends were trimmed by 3 bases and 0 bases, with 10 bases remaining between them. The V gene's germline CDR1 is SGHNT and CDR2 YYREEE (reference sequence). This CDR3 is built from 15 residues. Specimen: peripheral blood. The rearrangement links TRBV5-4 to TRBJ2-1; D remains unclear. The receptor's source is a man between 65 and 85 years old with active or convalescent COVID-19. This CDR3 is CASSSHRGSYNEQFF. DNA of the CDR3: TGTGCCAGCAGCTCTCACCGAGGCTCCTACAATGAGCAGTTCTTC.